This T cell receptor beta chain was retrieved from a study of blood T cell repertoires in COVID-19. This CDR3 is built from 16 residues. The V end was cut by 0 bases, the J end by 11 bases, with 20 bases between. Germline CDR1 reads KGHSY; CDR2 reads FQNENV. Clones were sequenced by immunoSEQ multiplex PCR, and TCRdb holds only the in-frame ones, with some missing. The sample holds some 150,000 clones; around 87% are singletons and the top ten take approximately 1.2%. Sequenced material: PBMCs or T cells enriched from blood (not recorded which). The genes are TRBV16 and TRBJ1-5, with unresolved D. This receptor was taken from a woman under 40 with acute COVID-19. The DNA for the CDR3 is TGTGCCAGCAGCCAATCCTCATTGGGAGGCCCGGAGTCCCAGCATTTT. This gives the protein CASSQSSLGGPESQHF.